Sequencing of this T cell receptor (beta chain) was carried out in a study of CD8+CD57+ T cells in acquired aplastic anemia. Selection for sequencing was limited to patients who had shown CD8+CD57+ cell expansion by flow cytometry. CDR1 MGHDK and CDR2 SYGVNS come from the germline V gene. The CDR3 is 14 residues long. V lost 6 bases to trimming and J lost 6 bases, with 16 bases between them. The study profiled TCR beta VDJ and CDR3 using genomic DNA as template. In TCRdb, the reads were re-called with MiXCR into one record per CDR3 protein. The repertoire holds about 260,000 distinct CDR3 sequences, approximately 80% seen once, with approximately 40% in the top ten.

The sequenced material came from sorted CD4+, CD8+, or CD8+CD57+ T cells (not recorded which) from PBMCs. This TCR was sampled from a human donor with aplastic anemia. The chain links TRBV25-1 to TRBJ2-3; no firm D call. The CDR3 nucleotides read TGTGCCAGCAGCACAGCAGGAGATCCCGATACGCAGTATTTT. It specifies CASSTAGDPDTQYF.